A selection of T cell receptor beta chains follows, all from one sample in a study of OX40 agonist ivuxolimab in advanced cancers. Profiling relied on immunoSEQ multiplex PCR, and the TCRdb table lists in-frame clones only, not all of them. The sample shows over 40,000 clones, approximately 88% of them seen only once. The source was CD4+ or CD8+ T cells sorted from blood, collected in a trial of the OX40 agonist ivuxolimab. These receptors all come from an adult with an advanced solid tumor such as melanoma, head and neck, liver or kidney cancer. Both conserved end residues are part of each CDR3.

J,V,CDR3
TRBJ2-7,TRBV28,CASSLVPAGDDEQYF
TRBJ2-7,TRBV9,CASSVEVAGVAEQYF
TRBJ1-1,TRBV28,CASSLPSGGTEAFF
TRBJ1-2,TRBV6-5,CASSYSGNYGYTF
TRBJ2-2,TRBV6-6,CASRTSEANTGELFF
TRBJ1-1,TRBV18,CASSPIRVPEAFF
TRBJ2-1,TRBV2,CASSELAEKQFF
TRBJ2-3,TRBV19,CASSINWDPDTQYF
TRBJ2-7,TRBV20-1,CSARNRYEQYF
TRBJ2-6,TRBV28,CASSFSGLHSGANVLTF
TRBJ2-1,TRBV28,CASSSTGMKQFF
TRBJ1-2,TRBV28,CASSTAPGGGLGYTF
TRBJ2-1,TRBV27,CASSLSRLAVNNEQFF
NA,TRBV5-6,CASSLQGLAPYEQYF
TRBJ2-1,TRBV9,CASSVRDTAYNEQFF
TRBJ2-7,TRBV5-1,CASSPGGGSFLHEQYF
TRBJ1-5,TRBV15,CATSRDPGGNQPQHF
TRBJ1-1,TRBV11-2,CASSVRGGNTEAFF
TRBJ2-7,TRBV9,CASSPSGQGYEQYF
TRBJ2-5,TRBV9,CASSVSGRPFQETQYF
TRBJ2-7,TRBV19,CASSITGGYEQYF
TRBJ2-3,TRBV6-4,CASSAARGAQYF
TRBJ1-4,TRBV7-9,CASSLSIGTVDEKLFF
TRBJ2-7,TRBV29-1,CSVVLLRRMGQAKYEQYF
TRBJ2-2,TRBV6-1,CASSDTGTGELFF
TRBJ1-2,TRBV28,CASRMLGADPGGGYTF
TRBJ1-6,TRBV2,CASSVSNSPLHF
TRBJ1-3,TRBV18,CASSPGKGAGNTIYF
TRBJ2-5,TRBV5-1,CASSLAAATPRETQYF
TRBJ1-2,TRBV10-3,CAISESEQLGYTF
TRBJ2-1,TRBV4-1,CASSQAEWNEQFF
TRBJ1-2,TRBV19,CATSGTVFYGYTF
TRBJ2-3,TRBV19,CASSIAQGAPPVTDTQYF
TRBJ2-1,TRBV7-9,CASSYGEQFF
TRBJ2-2,TRBV2,CASSDLAGVPGELFF
TRBJ1-2,TRBV6-1,CASAEVWQGSYGYTF
TRBJ2-7,TRBV7-2,CASSLEGGGYEQYF
TRBJ2-5,TRBV18,CASSPGQRVETQYF
TRBJ2-7,TRBV11-3,CASSFAHGPYEQYF
TRBJ2-2,TRBV9,CASSQLAGVTGELFF
TRBJ1-2,TRBV19,CASTEPLGTGNGNGYTF
TRBJ1-1,TRBV4-1,CASSRPGTGNTEAFF
TRBJ2-7,TRBV29-1,CSVVLGFDEQYF
TRBJ2-4,TRBV19,CASSIEKRFLPLAKNIQYF
TRBJ2-1,TRBV5-6,CASNLIGGTSSEQFF
TRBJ1-1,TRBV6-6,CASSYSTDTEAFF
TRBJ2-6,TRBV6-6,CASSLLARSGANVLTF
TRBJ2-1,TRBV30,CAWSVPGGTDEQFF
TRBJ2-5,TRBV2,CASRGASGPQETQYF
TRBJ1-3,TRBV9,CASSAGDSSGNTIYF
TRBJ2-7,TRBV7-2,CASKLTVSGRDEQYF
TRBJ2-3,TRBV6-1,CASSAQGELPSDTQYF
TRBJ1-2,TRBV5-6,CASSFFVSYTF
TRBJ1-4,TRBV19,CASTPGGGSEKLFF
TRBJ2-7,TRBV19,CASSKGGDVREQYF
TRBJ2-3,TRBV4-1,CASSQDGPPWRDTQYF
TRBJ1-5,TRBV10-3,CAISVGADQPQHF
TRBJ2-7,TRBV6-1,CASRSGGSPYEQYF
TRBJ2-7,TRBV6-5,CASSYQTGGPYEQYF
TRBJ2-3,TRBV6-4,CASSPSEGTDTQYF